These T cell receptor beta chains were read from a single sample in a study of T cell changes during pregnancy in multiple sclerosis. Assay: immunoSEQ multiplex PCR; the TCRdb copy retains only in-frame clones and omits some. The sample contains about 28,000 clones, about 91% of which appear only once. The sequencing used peripheral blood, collected in the first trimester of pregnancy. These receptors originate from a female donor in good health, enrolled as a control in a pregnancy study. Each CDR3 is given with its conserved first and last residue. A D gene is named only where the DNA matches it firmly. Size is stated for part of the rows, as once, few or many counts, or as a class when the clone is expanded.

V	J	D	size	DNA	CDR3
TRBV19	TRBJ1-2	TRBD1	.	TGTGCCAGTACTGCAACACAGGGGGCTTGGTATGGCTACACCTTC	CASTATQGAWYGYTF
TRBV19	TRBJ2-3	TRBD2	.	TGTGCCAGTTTAGCGGGGGGGGCTAGCACAGATACGCAGTATTTT	CASLAGGASTDTQYF
TRBV6-5	TRBJ2-2	.	.	TGTGCCAGCAGTTCGAGACTATTGGGCACCGGGGAGCTGTTTTTT	CASSSRLLGTGELFF
TRBV19	TRBJ2-3	TRBD2	once	TGTGCCAGTAGTATTGGGGCGGGGGGGCCTGCAGATACGCAGTATTTT	CASSIGAGGPADTQYF
TRBV4-1	TRBJ1-2	TRBD1	.	TGCGCCAGCAGCCAAATGCAGGGGGCGACCTATGGCTACACCTTC	CASSQMQGATYGYTF
TRBV5-1	TRBJ2-3	.	.	TGCGCCAGCAGCTTGGAGGTAGGGGCCAGAGATACGCAGTATTTT	CASSLEVGARDTQYF
TRBV19	TRBJ1-3	.	once	TGTGCCACCAAGGTAGGGACTGGGCCTGGAAACACCATATATTTT	CATKVGTGPGNTIYF
TRBV10-3	TRBJ2-1	TRBD1	.	TGTGCCATCAGTGGACAGGGGGCCAACTACAATGAGCAGTTCTTC	CAISGQGANYNEQFF
TRBV5-1	TRBJ2-1	.	.	TGCGCCAGCAGGGCGGAGCTGAACAATGAGCAGTTCTTC	CASRAELNNEQFF
TRBV6-6	TRBJ2-7	.	.	TGTGCCAGCAGTTACGGGGAGGCCTACGAGCAGTACTTC	CASSYGEAYEQYF
TRBV13	TRBJ1-6	.	once	TGTGCCAGCAGCTTAGGCATGGGGGGGTATAATTCACCCCTCCACTTT	CASSLGMGGYNSPLHF
TRBV11-2	TRBJ2-1	TRBD2	.	TGTGCCAGCAGAAGACTAGCGGGGGGTGATGAGCAGTTCTTC	CASRRLAGGDEQFF
TRBV9	TRBJ2-5	.	.	TGTGCCAGCAGCGGCTCGGGACAGCGGGAGGAGACCCAGTACTTC	CASSGSGQREETQYF
TRBV28	TRBJ2-3	.	once	TGTGCCAGCAGTTTCCAGGCTCCTAGCACAGATACGCAGTATTTT	CASSFQAPSTDTQYF
TRBV11-3	TRBJ2-5	.	.	TGTGCCAGCAGCTTAGGACTCTGGGAGACCCAGTACTTC	CASSLGLWETQYF
TRBV6-5	TRBJ2-5	.	.	TGTGCCAGCACCCCGGGAACTCAAGAGACCCAGTACTTC	CASTPGTQETQYF
TRBV4-3	TRBJ1-5	.	.	TGCGCCAGCAGCCATCCCAGGAGGGATCAAAATAGCAATCAGCCCCAGCATTTT	CASSHPRRDQNSNQPQHF
TRBV5-1	TRBJ1-4	.	.	TGCGCCAGCAGCCTGCGAAGGGGAACTAATGAAAAACTGTTTTTT	CASSLRRGTNEKLFF
TRBV7-9	TRBJ2-7	TRBD2	.	TGTGCCAGCAGCATTAGCGGGAAGAGCTCCTACGAGCAGTACTTC	CASSISGKSSYEQYF
TRBV5-8	TRBJ1-1	.	.	TGTGCCAGCAGCTCCGTCTCTTTTGACACTGAAGCTTTCTTT	CASSSVSFDTEAFF
TRBV5-8	TRBJ1-2	TRBD1	once	TGTGCCAGCAGCCCTACAGGGGTCGATTATGGCTACACCTTC	CASSPTGVDYGYTF
TRBV7-7	TRBJ2-2	TRBD2	.	TGTGCTAGCAGCTTAGGACTAGCGGGGAACACCGGGGAGCTGTTTTTT	CASSLGLAGNTGELFF
TRBV6-1	TRBJ1-1	.	.	TGTGCCAGCAGGGGAGCGGGACCACGAGGGTCGGAAGCTTTCTTT	CASRGAGPRGSEAFF
TRBV7-2	TRBJ1-1	.	.	TGTGCCAGCAGCGGCCGAGGAGGGCTTATGAACACTGAAGCTTTCTTT	CASSGRGGLMNTEAFF
TRBV5-1	TRBJ1-2	.	.	TGCGCCAGCATCGGCGACAGGACGGTAGGCTACACCTTC	CASIGDRTVGYTF
TRBV19	TRBJ2-3	.	.	TGTGCCAGTAGTGGCCGATACACAGATACGCAGTATTTT	CASSGRYTDTQYF
TRBV5-1	TRBJ1-1	TRBD1	.	TGCGCCAGCAGCCCTACGACAGGGGCGAACACTGAAGCTTTCTTT	CASSPTTGANTEAFF
TRBV7-2	TRBJ2-7	.	.	TGTGCCAGCAGCATCAGCGCGCAGAACTCCTACGAGCAGTACTTC	CASSISAQNSYEQYF
TRBV10-3	TRBJ2-3	.	.	TGTGCCATCAGTGAGTCGTTGGGGGAGGTCCAGTATTTT	CAISESLGEVQYF
TRBV30	TRBJ1-2	TRBD1	.	TGTGCCTGGATGCCGAAGGGGGCTGGCTATGGCTACACCTTC	CAWMPKGAGYGYTF
TRBV21-1	TRBJ2-3	.	.	TGTGCCAGCAGAACTTATCCAGATACGCAGTATTTT	CASRTYPDTQYF